This T cell receptor (beta chain) was sequenced in a study of a mutant IDH1 vaccine in newly diagnosed glioma. Turning to the study itself: Those enrolled had earlier been treated with radiotherapy, temozolomide, or both, mostly both. Study results and limitations: Detectable vaccine-induced immune responses arose in more than 85% of patients.

Noted time point: baseline, week 1 (first vaccination visit). The treatment here: pre-vaccination baseline after standard-of-care therapy. Libraries were prepared by immunoSEQ multiplex PCR; TCRdb keeps only in-frame clonotypes and omits some of them. The sample records some 61,000 clones, about 86% being singletons. Concerning this clone itself: Antigen: not known.

The clonotype comes from a man aged 25-40 years with glioma. Sequenced here: PBMCs, sampled from a glioma patient treated with radiotherapy, temozolomide or both.

The CDR3 protein is CSVEAPLTSSYEQYF. The CDR3 DNA is TGCAGCGTTGAGGCCCCCCTGACAAGCTCCTACGAGCAGTACTTC. This sequence joins TRBV29-1 and TRBJ2-7; D is unresolved. This CDR3 comprises 15 residues. Trimming took 3 bases from V and 0 from J, leaving 15 bases between them. Germline CDR1 reads SQVTM; CDR2 reads ANQGSEA.